This entry features one T cell receptor (beta chain) sequence. The ends were cut back, 3 bases at V and 4 bases at J, with 12 bases in the middle. Germline values: CDR1 GTSNPN, CDR2 SVGIG (reference sequence). The CDR3 spans 13 residues. The entry originates in a study of blood T cell repertoires in COVID-19. The repertoire was sequenced with immunoSEQ multiplex PCR; TCRdb's copy has only in-frame clones and lacks some. The sample records more than 250,000 clones, roughly 84% being singletons. Sequenced material: peripheral blood. The chain is built from TRBV30 and TRBJ1-2; perhaps TRBD1 as D (5 bases). The origin of this receptor is a man aged 50 to 59 with active or convalescent COVID-19. The CDR3 DNA reads as TGTGCCTGGAGAAGAGGGGAGGCCTATGGCTACACCTTC. The encoded protein is CAWRRGEAYGYTF.